This T cell receptor (beta chain) was captured in a study of T cell responses to AZD1222 COVID-19 vaccine. Method: immunoSEQ multiplex PCR; TCRdb's copy keeps in-frame clones and lacks some. The data show 140,000 to 150,000 clones, roughly 92% seen once. Germline V gives CDR1 SGHRS, CDR2 YFSETQ. CDR3 length: 16 amino acids. With 4 bases clipped from V and 1 base from J, the junction kept 8 bases outside the gene matches. This clonotype was sampled from an adult in good health. The material sequenced was peripheral blood, taken on day 0 of AZD1222 vaccination. The chain recombines TRBV5-1 with TRBJ1-5, with 7 bases that match TRBD1. This CDR3 is CASSPQPTGSNQPQHF. CDR3 bases: TGCGCCAGCAGCCCCCAACCGACAGGGAGCAATCAGCCCCAGCATTTT. Combining the CDR3 with reference TRBV5-1 and TRBJ1-5 gives the whole variable domain KAGVTQTPRYLIKTRGQQVTLSCSPISGHRSVSWYQQTPGQGLQFLFEYFSETQRNKGNFPGRFSGRQFSNSRSEMNVSTLELGDSALYLCASSPQPTGSNQPQHFGDGTRLSIL.